One and the same sample provided the 17 T cell receptor beta chains below, sequenced in a study of control samples from healthy donors and cancer patients. TCRdb's copy holds only in-frame clones and misses some; the assay was immunoSEQ multiplex PCR. The data contain tens of thousands of clones, roughly 91% of them singletons. What was sequenced was blood. These receptors all come from a man aged 50 to 60 in good health.

The chain links TRBV7-2 to TRBJ1-5; possibly TRBD1 for D (5 bases). Trimming left V 1 base short and J 0 bases short, with 10 bases between. Per germline, CDR1 SGHTA and CDR2 FQGNSA. There are 16 residues in the CDR3. CDR3 sequence (DNA): TGTGCCAGCAGCTTAGTGGGGGGAAGTAGCAATCAGCCCCAGCATTTT. Protein sequence: CASSLVGGSSNQPQHF.

This sequence joins TRBV1 and TRBJ2-2. TRBV1 is a recognized pseudogene. CDR3 length: 17 amino acids. The CDR3 DNA reads TGCACCAGCAGCCGGGACCGGGCCCCGAGAAACACCGGGGAGCTGTTTTTT. Residues: CTSSRDRAPRNTGELFF.

The rearrangement uses TRBV19 and TRBJ2-7; 9 bases are a match to TRBD1. J lost 2 bases, V lost 3 bases, and 8 bases had no gene match. The germline V gene encodes CDR1 LNHDA and CDR2 SQIVND (reference sequence). The CDR3 is 16 residues long. The CDR3 DNA reads as TGTGCCAGTAGTATCCAGGGACAGGGTCATACCTACGAGCAGTACTTC. Protein product: CASSIQGQGHTYEQYF.

The chain employs TRBV18 and TRBJ1-1, with D uncertain. Germline-derived CDR1 and CDR2 are KGHSH and LQKENI. This CDR3 region has 13 residues. V lost 8 bases and J lost 4, with 14 bases in between. This CDR3 is CASRVRGFTEAFF. In DNA form, the CDR3 reads TGTGCCAGCCGAGTACGAGGCTTCACTGAAGCTTTCTTT.

The CDR3 DNA is TGTGCCTGGGGGTCCGCGGGGGGTAGGGGGCACGAGCAGTACTTC. Its translation: CAWGSAGGRGHEQYF. This chain uses TRBV30 with TRBJ2-7; maybe TRBD2 (8 bases). Germline values: CDR1 GTSNPN, CDR2 SVGIG (reference sequence). The CDR3 is 15 residues long. Trimming removed 5 bases at V and 5 bases at J, with 22 bases between.

The rearrangement links TRBV19 to TRBJ1-1, with unresolved D. The ends were cut back, 1 base at V and 0 bases at J, with 6 bases in the middle. Looked up from germline, CDR1 is LNHDA and CDR2 is SQIVND (reference sequence). The CDR3 is made up of 14 amino acids. CDR3 sequence: CASSIGQMNTEAFF. DNA of the CDR3: TGTGCCAGTAGTATAGGGCAGATGAACACTGAAGCTTTCTTT.

In its sample, this clone was seen once. The J gene is TRBJ2-3, the V gene TRBV5-1; D gene unclear. Trimming cost V 0 bases and J 5 bases, with 13 bases left between them. The CDR3 consists of 15 residues. Germline V gene data show CDR1 as SGHRS and CDR2 as YFSETQ. CDR3 loop: CASSLADIPGDTQYF. The CDR3 DNA follows: TGCGCCAGCAGCTTGGCCGACATCCCCGGAGATACGCAGTATTTT.

This rearrangement joins TRBV6-1 to TRBJ1-3, with D perhaps matching TRBD1 (6 bases). Germline loops: CDR1 MNHNS, CDR2 SASEGT. V dropped 2 bases and J dropped 2 bases, with 13 bases sitting between them. The CDR3 sequence is 16 residues long. The CDR3 sequence: CASSESTEGAGNTIYF. Written as DNA, the CDR3 is TGTGCCAGCAGTGAATCTACAGAGGGGGCTGGAAACACCATATATTTT.

This clone was counted between two and nine times. The chain carries TRBV15 and TRBJ1-1; D is perhaps TRBD1 (5 bases). The CDR3 loop spans 16 amino acids. V lost 1 base and J lost 0, with 12 bases in between. In germline, CDR1 is LNHNV, CDR2 YYDKDF (reference sequence). The CDR3 nucleotides read TGTGCCACCAGCAGAGGACAGTACGGCATGAACACTGAAGCTTTCTTT. The encoded protein is CATSRGQYGMNTEAFF.

This clone was seen a handful of times. V is TRBV7-6 and J is TRBJ1-6; D is possibly TRBD1 (6 bases). The ends were cut back, 4 bases at V and 6 bases at J, with 16 bases in the middle. The CDR3 consists of 16 residues. Germline CDR1 SGHVS, CDR2 FNYEAQ. The CDR3 DNA follows: TGTGCCAGCAGCTGGGGTGGGCAGGGGACTAATTCACCCCTCCACTTT. It specifies CASSWGGQGTNSPLHF.

The chain joins TRBV18 to TRBJ2-7; 9 bases are shared with TRBD1. The CDR3 has 15 residues. Trimming removed 1 base from V and 2 bases from J; junction bases left unmatched: 3. Germline CDR1 and CDR2: KGHSH and LQKENI. CDR3 in amino acids: CASSPQGQGPYEQYF. In DNA, the CDR3 is TGTGCCAGCTCACCACAGGGACAGGGCCCCTACGAGCAGTACTTC.

V gene TRBV27 combines with J gene TRBJ1-6, with TRBD1 matching over 9 bases. The CDR3 runs 15 residues. Germline V CDR1 and CDR2: MNHEY, SMNVEV (reference sequence). V lost 6 bases to trimming and J lost 7 bases; unmatched junction nucleotides: 7. This CDR3 is CASSPGTGMNSPLHF. CDR3 nucleotide sequence: TGTGCCAGCAGCCCTGGGACAGGGATGAATTCACCCCTCCACTTT.

This chain uses TRBV4-2 with TRBJ2-7, with D perhaps being TRBD1 or TRBD2 (5 bases each). Deletions cut 8 bases from V and 3 bases from J, with 8 bases between. The CDR3 covers 11 residues. CDR1 is LGHNA and CDR2 is YNFKEQ in the germline V gene. Here the CDR3 DNA reads TGTGCCAGCGGGGACGGCTACGAGCAGTACTTC. Amino acids: CASGDGYEQYF.

This chain connects TRBV7-9 to TRBJ1-1; 7 bases line up with TRBD1. The CDR3 is 14 residues long. V dropped 6 bases and J dropped 5; count of bases not matched to a gene: 9. Germline V gene lookup returns CDR1 SEHNR and CDR2 FQNEAQ (reference sequence). CDR3 in DNA: TGTGCCAGCAGAAGGAGGGGGCAAAAAACTGAAGCTTTCTTT. Protein: CASRRRGQKTEAFF.

This clone was counted a few times. In DNA form, the CDR3 reads TGTGCCTGGGGAACCGGGACAGGGAATCAGCCCCAGCATTTT. It encodes CAWGTGTGNQPQHF. The chain carries TRBV30 and TRBJ1-5, with TRBD1 matching 9 bases. The V gene's germline CDR1 is GTSNPN and CDR2 SVGIG (reference sequence). The CDR3 consists of 14 residues. J lost 4 bases, V lost 5 bases, and 6 bases had no gene match. The full variable domain, rest sourced from reference TRBV30 and TRBJ1-5, is SQTIHQWPATLVQPVGSPLSLECTVEGTSNPNLYWYRQAAGRGLQLLFYSVGIGQISSEVPQNLSASRPQDRQFILSSKKLLLSDSGFYLCAWGTGTGNQPQHFGDGTRLSIL.

The V and J genes are TRBV6-4 and TRBJ2-3, with D possibly TRBD1 on 6 matching bases. This CDR3 has 13 amino acids. The germline CDR1 and CDR2 sequences are MRHNA and SNTAGT. Trimming took 6 bases from V and 1 from J, leaving 8 bases between them. Written as DNA, the CDR3 is TGTGCCAGCAGGGGACACGGCACAGATACGCAGTATTTT. Residues: CASRGHGTDTQYF.

V and J are TRBV6-6 and TRBJ1-2; D is ambiguous. Germline lookup yields CDR1 MNHNY and CDR2 SVGAGI (reference sequence). The CDR3 is made up of 13 amino acids. V lost 2 bases and J lost 4, with 8 bases in between. CDR3 nucleotide sequence: TGTGCCAGCAGTTACGGGGAAATCTATGGCTACACCTTC. Its translation: CASSYGEIYGYTF.